The sample holds a few counts of the clone carrying this T cell receptor (beta chain). This specimen comes from a study of T-cell reconstitution after alpha-beta-depleted transplantation in children. Trimming took 0 bases from V and 3 from J, leaving 9 bases between them. The germline V gene has CDR1 MNHEY and CDR2 SVGAGI. The CDR3 has 15 amino acids. Unique molecular identifiers were used to barcode this TCRbeta library. One entry per CDR3 protein, called by TCRdb with MiXCR from the PCR reads. The table lists about a million distinct CDR3 sequences, about 26% of them singletons, with over 25% in the top ten.

This clonotype originated in a boy less than two years old who had a stem cell transplant for SCID, so the T cells may come from the graft donor. This sequence joins TRBV6-5 and TRBJ1-3; D not certain. This material consisted of PBMCs, mostly from graft donor cells, taken 360 days after TCRalphabeta/CD19-depleted stem cell transplant. This chain's CDR3 is CASSYSGKGGNTIYF. The CDR3 coding sequence is TGTGCCAGCAGTTACTCAGGAAAGGGTGGAAACACCATATATTTT.